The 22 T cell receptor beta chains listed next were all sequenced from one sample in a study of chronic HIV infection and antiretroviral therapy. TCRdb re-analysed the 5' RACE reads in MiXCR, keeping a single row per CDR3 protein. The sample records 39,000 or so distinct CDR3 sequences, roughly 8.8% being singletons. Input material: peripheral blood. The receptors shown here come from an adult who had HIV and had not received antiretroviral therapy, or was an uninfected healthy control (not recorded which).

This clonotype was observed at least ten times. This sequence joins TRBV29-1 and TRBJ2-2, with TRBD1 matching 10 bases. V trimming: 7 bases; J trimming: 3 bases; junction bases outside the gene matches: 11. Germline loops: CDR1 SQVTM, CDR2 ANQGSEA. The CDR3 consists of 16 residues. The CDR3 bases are TGCAGCGCTTCCTCCGGGACAGGGGAATACACCGGGGAGCTGTTTTTT. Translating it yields CSASSGTGEYTGELFF.

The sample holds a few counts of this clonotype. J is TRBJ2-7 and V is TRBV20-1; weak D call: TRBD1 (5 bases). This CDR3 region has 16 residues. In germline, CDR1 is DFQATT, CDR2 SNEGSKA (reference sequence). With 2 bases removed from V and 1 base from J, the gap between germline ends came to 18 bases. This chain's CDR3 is CSARKGAAGASYEQYF. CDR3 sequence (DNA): TGCAGTGCTAGAAAAGGGGCGGCAGGCGCTTCCTACGAGCAGTACTTC.

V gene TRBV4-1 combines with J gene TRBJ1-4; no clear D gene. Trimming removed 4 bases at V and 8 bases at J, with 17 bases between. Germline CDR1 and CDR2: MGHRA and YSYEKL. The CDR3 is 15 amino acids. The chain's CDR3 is CASSLPGQRREKLFF. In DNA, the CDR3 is TGCGCCAGCAGCCTCCCGGGTCAGAGGCGGGAAAAACTGTTTTTT.

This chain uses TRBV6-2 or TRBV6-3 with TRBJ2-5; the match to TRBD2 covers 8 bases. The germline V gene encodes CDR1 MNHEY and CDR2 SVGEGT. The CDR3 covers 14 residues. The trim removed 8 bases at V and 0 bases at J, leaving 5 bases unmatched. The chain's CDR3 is CASQRELYQETQYF. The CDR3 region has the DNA TGTGCCAGCCAGCGGGAGCTGTACCAAGAGACCCAGTACTTC.

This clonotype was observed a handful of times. The CDR3 here is CASSLAGGHYNEQFF. The DNA for the CDR3 is TGTGCCAGCAGTTTAGCGGGAGGGCACTACAATGAGCAGTTCTTC. The chain links TRBV28 to TRBJ2-1; the match to TRBD2 covers 9 bases. V shed 2 bases, J shed 3 bases, and the junction held 2 bases outside the gene matches. Germline-derived CDR1 and CDR2 are MDHEN and SYDVKM. The length of the CDR3 is 15 residues.

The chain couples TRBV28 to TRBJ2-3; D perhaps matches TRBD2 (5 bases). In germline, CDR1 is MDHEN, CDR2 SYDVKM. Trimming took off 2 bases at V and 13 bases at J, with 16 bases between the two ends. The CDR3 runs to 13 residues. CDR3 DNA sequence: TGTGCCAGCAGTTTAGGGAGCTCCTCAGAGAAGTATTTT. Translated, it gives CASSLGSSSEKYF.

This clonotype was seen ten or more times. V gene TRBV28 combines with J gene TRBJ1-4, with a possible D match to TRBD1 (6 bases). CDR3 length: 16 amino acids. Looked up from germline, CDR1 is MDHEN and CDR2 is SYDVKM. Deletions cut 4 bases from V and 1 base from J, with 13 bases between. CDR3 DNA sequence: TGTGCCAGCAGTTCAGAAACACAGGGAACTAATGAAAAACTGTTTTTT. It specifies CASSSETQGTNEKLFF. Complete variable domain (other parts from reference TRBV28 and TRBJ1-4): DVKVTQSSRYLVKRTGEKVFLECVQDMDHENMFWYRQDPGLGLRLIYFSYDVKMKEKGDIPEGYSVSREKKERFSLILESASTNQTSMYLCASSSETQGTNEKLFFGSGTQLSVL.

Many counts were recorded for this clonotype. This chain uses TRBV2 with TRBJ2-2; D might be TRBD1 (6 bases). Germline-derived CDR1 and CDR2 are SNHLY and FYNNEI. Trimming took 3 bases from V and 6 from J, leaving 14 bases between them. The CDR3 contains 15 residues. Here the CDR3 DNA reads TGTGCCAGCAGTGATCGAACAGGGACGGCCGGGGAGCTGTTTTTT. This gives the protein CASSDRTGTAGELFF. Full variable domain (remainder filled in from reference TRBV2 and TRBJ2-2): EPEVTQTPSHQVTQMGQEVILRCVPISNHLYFYWYRQILGQKVEFLVSFYNNEISEKSEIFDDQFSVERPDGSNFTLKIRSTKLEDSAMYFCASSDRTGTAGELFFGEGSRLTVL.

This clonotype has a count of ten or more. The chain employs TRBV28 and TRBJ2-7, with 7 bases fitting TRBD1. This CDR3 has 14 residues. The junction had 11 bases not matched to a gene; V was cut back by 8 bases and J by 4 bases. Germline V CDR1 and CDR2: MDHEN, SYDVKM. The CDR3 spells CASSQPGQRYEQYF. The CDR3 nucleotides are TGTGCCAGCTCACAACCGGGACAGAGGTACGAGCAGTACTTC.

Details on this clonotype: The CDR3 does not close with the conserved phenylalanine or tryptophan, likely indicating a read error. In DNA, the CDR3 is TGTGCCAGCAGTTTAGTAAGGGGGTCGGACTATGGCTACACCTTA. Its translation is CASSLVRGSDYGYTL. The chain is built from TRBV28 and TRBJ1-2, with D perhaps TRBD1 (6 bases). This CDR3 contains 15 residues. Looked up from germline, CDR1 is MDHEN and CDR2 is SYDVKM. The V end was cut by 2 bases, the J end by 3 bases, with 13 bases between.

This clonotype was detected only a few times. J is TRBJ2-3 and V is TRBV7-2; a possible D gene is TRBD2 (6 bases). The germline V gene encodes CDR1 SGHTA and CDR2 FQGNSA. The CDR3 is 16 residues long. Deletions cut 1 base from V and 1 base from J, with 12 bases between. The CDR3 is CASSLVASVRTDTQYF. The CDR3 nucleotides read TGTGCCAGCAGCTTAGTAGCTAGCGTTCGCACAGATACGCAGTATTTT. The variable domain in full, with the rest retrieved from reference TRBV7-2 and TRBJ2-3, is GAGVSQSPSNKVTEKGKDVELRCDPISGHTALYWYRQSLGQGLEFLIYFQGNSAPDKSGLPSDRFSAERTGGSVSTLTIQRTQQEDSAVYLCASSLVASVRTDTQYFGPGTRLTVL.

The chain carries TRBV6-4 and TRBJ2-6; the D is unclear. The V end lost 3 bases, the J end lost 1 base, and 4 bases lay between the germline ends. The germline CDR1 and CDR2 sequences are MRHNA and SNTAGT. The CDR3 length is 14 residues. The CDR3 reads CASSEGSGANVLTF. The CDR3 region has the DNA TGTGCCAGCAGTGAGGGGTCTGGGGCCAACGTCCTGACTTTC.

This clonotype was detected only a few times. DNA for the CDR3: TGCGCCAGCCGATCTGGACAGTCCTATGGCTACACCTTC. It specifies CASRSGQSYGYTF. V and J are TRBV5-1 and TRBJ1-2, with D maybe TRBD1 (6 bases). Trimming pared 7 bases from V and 4 bases from J, leaving 14 bases between. The germline CDR1 and CDR2 sequences are SGHRS and YFSETQ. The CDR3 spans 13 residues.

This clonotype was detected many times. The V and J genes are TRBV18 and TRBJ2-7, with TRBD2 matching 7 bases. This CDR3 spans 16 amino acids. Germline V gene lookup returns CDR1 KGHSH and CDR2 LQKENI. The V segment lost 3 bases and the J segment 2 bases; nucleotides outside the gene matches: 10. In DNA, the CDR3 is TGTGCCAGCTCACCCTTGACTAGCTCCACACCCTACGAGCAGTACTTC. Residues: CASSPLTSSTPYEQYF.

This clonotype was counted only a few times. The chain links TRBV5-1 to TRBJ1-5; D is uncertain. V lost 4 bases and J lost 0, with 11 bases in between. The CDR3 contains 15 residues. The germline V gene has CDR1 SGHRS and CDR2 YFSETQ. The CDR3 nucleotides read TGCGCCAGCAGCCAGGACGGTTATAGCAATCAGCCCCAGCATTTT. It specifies CASSQDGYSNQPQHF.

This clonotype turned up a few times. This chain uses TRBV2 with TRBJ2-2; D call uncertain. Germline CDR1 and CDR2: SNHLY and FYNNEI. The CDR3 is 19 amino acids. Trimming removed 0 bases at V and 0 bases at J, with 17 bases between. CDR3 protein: CASSEAPGNDLSNTGELFF. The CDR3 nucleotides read TGTGCCAGCAGTGAAGCACCAGGAAATGACTTATCGAACACCGGGGAGCTGTTTTTT.

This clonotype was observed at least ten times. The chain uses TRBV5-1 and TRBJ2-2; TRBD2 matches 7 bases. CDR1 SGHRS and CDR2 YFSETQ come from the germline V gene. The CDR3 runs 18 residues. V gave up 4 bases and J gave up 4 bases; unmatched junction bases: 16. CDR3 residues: CASSPWSRRERLTGELFF. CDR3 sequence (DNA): TGCGCCAGCAGCCCCTGGTCACGGCGGGAGCGTCTCACCGGGGAGCTGTTTTTT.

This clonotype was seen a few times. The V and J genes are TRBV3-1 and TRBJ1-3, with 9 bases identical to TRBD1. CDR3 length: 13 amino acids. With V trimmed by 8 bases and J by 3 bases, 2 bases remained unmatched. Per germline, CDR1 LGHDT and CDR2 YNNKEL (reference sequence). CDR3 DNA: TGTGCCAGCGGGACAGGGTTTGGAAACACCATATATTTT. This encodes CASGTGFGNTIYF.

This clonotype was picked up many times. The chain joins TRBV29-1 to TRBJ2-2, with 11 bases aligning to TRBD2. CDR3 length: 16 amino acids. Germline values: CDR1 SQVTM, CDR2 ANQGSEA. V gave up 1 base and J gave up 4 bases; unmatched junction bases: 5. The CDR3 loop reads CSVEVRGLAATGELFF. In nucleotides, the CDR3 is TGCAGCGTTGAAGTGCGGGGACTAGCGGCCACCGGGGAGCTGTTTTTT.

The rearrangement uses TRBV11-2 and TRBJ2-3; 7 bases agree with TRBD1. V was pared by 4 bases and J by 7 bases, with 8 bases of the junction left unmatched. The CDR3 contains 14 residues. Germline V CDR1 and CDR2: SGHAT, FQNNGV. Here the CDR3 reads CASSYPQGRHTQYF. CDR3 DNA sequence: TGTGCCAGCAGCTACCCACAGGGGCGGCATACGCAGTATTTT.

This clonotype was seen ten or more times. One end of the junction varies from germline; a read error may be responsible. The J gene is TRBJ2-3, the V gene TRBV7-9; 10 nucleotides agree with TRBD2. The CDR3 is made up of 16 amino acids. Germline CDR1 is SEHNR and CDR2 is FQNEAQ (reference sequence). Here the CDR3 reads CASSVALAGVADTQYF. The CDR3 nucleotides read TGTGCCAGCAGCGTAGCTCTAGCGGGAGTGGCAGATACGCAGTATTTT.

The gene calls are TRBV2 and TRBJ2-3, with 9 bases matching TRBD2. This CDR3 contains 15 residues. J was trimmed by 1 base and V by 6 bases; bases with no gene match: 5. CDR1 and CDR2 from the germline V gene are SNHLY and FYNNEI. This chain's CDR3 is CASRQRTSGTDTQYF. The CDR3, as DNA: TGTGCCAGCAGGCAACGGACTAGCGGCACAGATACGCAGTATTTT.